This T cell receptor (beta chain) is drawn from a study of OX40 agonist ivuxolimab in advanced cancers. With respect to the entire study: Ivuxolimab, which targeted the costimulatory receptor OX40 (CD134), was an agonistic, fully human IgG2 monoclonal antibody. Intravenous ivuxolimab was administered to patients every 2 weeks at six dose levels: 0.01, 0.1, 0.3, 1.5, 3 and 10 mg/kg. Among the roughly 52 dose-escalation patients, around 19 had hepatocellular carcinoma, roughly 15 melanoma, 9 renal cell carcinoma and 9 head and neck cancer. A male proportion of almost 85% and a mean age of around 60 years, ranging from roughly 20 to 80, were recorded for the dose-escalation cohort. Prior anti-PD-1, anti-PD-L1 or anti-CTLA-4 therapy was permitted, and checkpoint inhibitors had been received by around 39% of dose-escalation patients. Three dose-escalation patients achieved partial responses, one with hepatocellular carcinoma and two with cutaneous melanoma. The purpose of peripheral TCRbeta sequencing was to test whether ivuxolimab changed TCR sequence diversity and led to clonal T-cell expansion. The monotherapy dose-escalation portion (N = 52 patients) of the phase I ivuxolimab trial is reported in the paper. Broad study findings and their caveats: Low levels of normalized T-cell clonal expansion were also seen in some patients who did not respond. In partial responders in the 0.1-3.0 mg/kg groups, normalized peripheral clonal expansion was found to be among the lowest, especially among CD8+ T cells. At doses of 0.1 to 3.0 mg/kg, clonal expansion of both CD4+ and CD8+ T cells in blood was seen between baseline and week 6. After ivuxolimab, more expanded clones were found on average in CD8+ T cells than in CD4+ T cells. Antigen specificity was not determined for the clonally expanded peripheral T cells.

Patients with autoimmune disease history or receiving systemic immunosuppression were excluded from the trial. Peripheral blood for TCR sequencing was collected from all dose cohorts at baseline, on cycle 4 day 1, and on cycle 7 day 1. The samples were taken from a phase I, first-in-human, multicenter, open-label dose-escalation trial of ivuxolimab. The trial enrolled adults with locally advanced or metastatic head and neck squamous cell, hepatocellular, melanoma or renal cell carcinoma. CD4+ and CD8+ T cells were sorted separately from peripheral blood before TCR sequencing. The CDR3 contains 13 residues, cysteine and phenylalanine counted. CDR3 DNA only is kept here, 39 bases in frame from base 1. V is clipped by 3 bases and J by 4 bases, and the sequence between their germline boundaries is 9 bases long. The germline V gene provides CDR1 MDHEN and CDR2 SYDVKM. With regard to this clone: The specificity of this receptor is unknown. Per-base qualities were not stored, and no clone one base away is much larger.

Genomic DNA was isolated from the sorted cells so that the TCRbeta CDR3 region could be sequenced. The immunoSEQ Assay was used to sequence the TCRbeta CDR3 regions. TCRdb holds this immuneACCESS table with in-frame rearrangements only. Some clones are missing; in checked studies, unresolved V genes explain under half, and the rest has no known cause. This sample gives around 45,000 clones in total; roughly 87% of them show up just once. The biggest ten clones account for about 6.5% of the sample. The receptor chain draws on TRBV28 and TRBJ1-1, with the D gene not confidently named. Sequenced here: CD4+ or CD8+ T cells sorted from blood, sampled in a trial of the OX40 agonist ivuxolimab. The TCR originated in an adult with an advanced solid tumor such as melanoma, head and neck, liver or kidney cancer. The CDR3 corresponds to CASSLGRSTEAFF. The sequence in DNA is TGTGCCAGCAGTTTGGGTCGAAGCACTGAAGCTTTCTTT.